The 5 T cell receptor beta chains presented below share a single source sample, sequenced in a study of blood T cell repertoires in COVID-19. Measured with immunoSEQ multiplex PCR; TCRdb has only the in-frame clones, and not every one. The table shows roughly 150,000 clones, with 80% to 90% occurring only once. The specimen was peripheral blood. The receptor source for this set is a woman aged 80 or over with COVID-19, enrolled during active disease.

The chain links TRBV28 to TRBJ1-5, with 7 bases aligning to TRBD1. The CDR3 contains 12 residues. J lost 6 bases, V lost 6 bases, and 2 bases had no gene match. CDR1 is MDHEN, CDR2 SYDVKM, per germline. CDR3 DNA: TGTGCCAGCAGGACAGGGTTTCAGCCCCAGCATTTT. Translating it yields CASRTGFQPQHF.

Details on this clone: Other nucleotide sequences in the sample specify the same CDR3. J is TRBJ2-7 and V is TRBV28, with D tentatively TRBD1 (5 bases). This CDR3 region has 13 residues. Trimming pared 7 bases from V and 0 bases from J, leaving 10 bases between. The germline V gene encodes CDR1 MDHEN and CDR2 SYDVKM. DNA of the CDR3: TGTGCCAGCACCCGTGACAGCTCCTACGAGCAGTACTTC. Its translation: CASTRDSSYEQYF.

As concerns this clone: At the DNA level, this CDR3 is encoded by other sequences in the same sample as well. The chain combines TRBV9 with TRBJ2-5; 8 nucleotides align to TRBD1. V was clipped by 4 bases and J by 5 bases; unmatched bases: 4. This CDR3 spans 13 amino acids. Germline V CDR1 and CDR2: SGDLS, YYNGEE. The CDR3, as DNA: TGTGCCAGCAGCTTACGACAGGGGGAGACCCAGTACTTC. Its protein is CASSLRQGETQYF.

The V call is TRBV6-5, the J call TRBJ2-1, with TRBD1 matching 8 bases. The CDR3 is 15 residues long. Germline CDR1 reads MNHEY; CDR2 reads SVGAGI. The ends lost 6 bases at V and 6 bases at J; junction bases unmatched: 10. In DNA form, the CDR3 reads TGTGCCAGCAGGGCAAGACAGGGGTCTAGCAATGAGCAGTTCTTC. Amino acid sequence: CASRARQGSSNEQFF.

This clone has a single count. Within the sample, other DNA sequences also encode this same CDR3. CDR3 in amino acids: CASSPLAGGPGDTQYF. As DNA, the CDR3 is TGTGCCAGCTCACCACTAGCGGGGGGGCCCGGAGATACGCAGTATTTT. This chain connects TRBV18 to TRBJ2-3, with 11 bases aligning to TRBD2. V lost 1 base, J lost 5 bases, and 5 bases stayed unmatched. CDR1 is KGHSH, CDR2 LQKENI, per germline. The CDR3 loop spans 16 amino acids.